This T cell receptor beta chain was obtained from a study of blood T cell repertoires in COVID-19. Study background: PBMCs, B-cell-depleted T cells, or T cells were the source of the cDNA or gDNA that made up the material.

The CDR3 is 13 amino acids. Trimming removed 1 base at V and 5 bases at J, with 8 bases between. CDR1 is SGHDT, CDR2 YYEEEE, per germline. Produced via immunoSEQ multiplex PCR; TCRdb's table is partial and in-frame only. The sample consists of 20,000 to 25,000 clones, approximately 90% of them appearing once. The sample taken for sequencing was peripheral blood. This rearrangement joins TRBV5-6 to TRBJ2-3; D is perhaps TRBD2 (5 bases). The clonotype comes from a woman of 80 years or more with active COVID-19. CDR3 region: CASSLTRGDTQYF. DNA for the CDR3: TGTGCCAGCAGCTTGACCCGGGGAGATACGCAGTATTTT.